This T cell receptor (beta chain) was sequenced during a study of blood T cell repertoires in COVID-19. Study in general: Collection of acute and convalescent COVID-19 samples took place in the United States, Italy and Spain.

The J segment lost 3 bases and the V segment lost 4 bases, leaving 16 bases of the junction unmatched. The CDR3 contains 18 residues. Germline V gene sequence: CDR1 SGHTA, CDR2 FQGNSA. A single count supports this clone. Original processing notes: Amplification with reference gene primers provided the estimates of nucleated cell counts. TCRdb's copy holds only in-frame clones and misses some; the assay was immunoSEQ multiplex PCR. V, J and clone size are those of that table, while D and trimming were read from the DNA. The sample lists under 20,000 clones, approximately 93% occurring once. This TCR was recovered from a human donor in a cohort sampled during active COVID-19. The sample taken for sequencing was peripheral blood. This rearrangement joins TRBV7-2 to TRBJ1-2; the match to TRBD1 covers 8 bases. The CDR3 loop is CASSSTLTGQGDDYGYTF. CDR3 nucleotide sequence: TGTGCCAGCAGCTCAACCTTGACCGGACAGGGTGACGACTATGGCTACACCTTC. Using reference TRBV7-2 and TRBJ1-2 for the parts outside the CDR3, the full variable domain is GAGVSQSPSNKVTEKGKDVELRCDPISGHTALYWYRQSLGQGLEFLIYFQGNSAPDKSGLPSDRFSAERTGGSVSTLTIQRTQQEDSAVYLCASSSTLTGQGDDYGYTFGSGTRLTVV.